This TCR beta chain was recovered during a study of blood T cells in healthy people across ages. Study-wide points: Fewer expanded clones and more diversity marked long-lived versus aged donors. As age increased, TCR beta diversity per million T cells fell in a roughly linear fashion.

Researchers isolated at least 7 million PBMCs per sample. This clonotype was counted between two and nine times. What it binds is not known. Primed by a sample-barcoded 5' primer and a J-beta primer mix, a second PCR proceeded for roughly 7 to 12 cycles. A template-switch adaptor that had 12 random nucleotides put a tag on each cDNA molecule. A single record per CDR3 protein comes from TCRdb applying MiXCR to the 5' RACE reads. The profile shows about 570,000 distinct CDR3 sequences, 27% of them singletons. The CDR3 runs to 15 residues. Trimming took off 1 base at V and 8 bases at J, with 12 bases between the two ends. The V gene's germline CDR1 is LGHNA and CDR2 YSLEER.

Sequencing input: blood. The chain has TRBV4-3 and TRBJ1-6; D is undetermined. The receptor was derived from a woman aged 70-85 years in good health. The CDR3 DNA reads as TGCGCCAGCAGCCAAGGCCGGGGTACTTATTCACCCCTCCACTTT. Translation gives CASSQGRGTYSPLHF.